This T cell receptor (beta chain) emerged from a study of stem cell transplantation in POMP-related autoinflammatory disease. Looking at the study overall: Before transplant: CD4+ naive skewing, low CD8+ proportions, reduced cytokine secretion. Overall study results and limits: Fewer unique TRB V-J gene pairings were identified in patients with PRAID. Across all analyzed T-cell subsets, patients with PRAID tended toward reduced diversity and increased clonality.

PRAID combined immunodeficiency and autoinflammation. Germline assignment: CDR1 MGHRA and CDR2 YSYEKL. V lost 0 bases, J lost 8 bases, and 10 bases stayed unmatched. CDR3 size: 17 residues. Comment on this clone: Its antigen is currently unknown.

Assay used: immunoSEQ multiplex PCR; TCRdb lists only in-frame clones, some missing. This sample carries some 30,000 clones, roughly 88% of them seen once, and the ten largest clones take under 0.75%. This specimen was CD4+ T cells from PBMCs, taken before stem cell transplantation. The TCR sequence derives from a human donor with POMP-related autoinflammation and immune dysregulation (PRAID). The chain recombines TRBV4-1 with TRBJ1-4; 9 positions match TRBD1. CDR3 DNA sequence: TGCGCCAGCAGCCAAGAAGGTTCGGGACAGGGAGGAGAAAAACTGTTTTTT. Translated: CASSQEGSGQGGEKLFF.